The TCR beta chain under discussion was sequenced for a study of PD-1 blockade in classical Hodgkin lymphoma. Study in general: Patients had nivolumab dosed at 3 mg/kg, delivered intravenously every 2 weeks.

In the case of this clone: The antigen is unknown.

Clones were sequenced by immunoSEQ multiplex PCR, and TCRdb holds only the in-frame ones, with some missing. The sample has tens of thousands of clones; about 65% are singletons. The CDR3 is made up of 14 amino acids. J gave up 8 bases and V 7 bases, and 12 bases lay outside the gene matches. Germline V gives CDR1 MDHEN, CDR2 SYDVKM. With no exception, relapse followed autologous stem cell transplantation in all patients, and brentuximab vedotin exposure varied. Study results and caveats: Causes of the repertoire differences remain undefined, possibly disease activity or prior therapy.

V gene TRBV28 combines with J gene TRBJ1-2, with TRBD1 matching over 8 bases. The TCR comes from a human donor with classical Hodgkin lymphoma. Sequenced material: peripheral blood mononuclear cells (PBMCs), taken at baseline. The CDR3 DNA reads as TGTGCCAGCACCTCAGGGGGCGGTTTGGGGGGCTACACCTTC. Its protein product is CASTSGGGLGGYTF.